Listed here is a single T cell receptor (beta chain). Its antigen remains undetermined. Per-base qualities were not stored, and no clone one base away is much larger. The method behind the library was RT-PCR. For sequencing, an Illumina HiSeq 2500 was employed. TCRdb reworked the public reads: Q25 trimming with fastp, MiXCR clone assembly, productive beta chains retained. CDR3 protein sequences are deduplicated, and each keeps its most common genes and DNA. For this sample there are about 780,000 distinct CDR3 sequences; less than 20% appear just once. In total, the top ten clones hold approximately 11% of the sample. The CDR3 covers 15 residues, taking in both the cysteine and the phenylalanine. Solely the CDR3 DNA is kept, with 45 bases framed from the first base. The V end gives up 6 bases and the J end 2 bases, leaving 10 bases in the junction not matched to a gene. Sequences SGHTA (CDR1) and FQGNSA (CDR2) are obtained from the germline V gene.

The sample belongs to a study of response to subunit inactivated influenza vaccine (dated by TCRdb to the late 2010s). General notes on the study: To follow how T cells responded to a trivalent subunit inactivated influenza vaccine, the researchers relied on deep quantitative profiling of the T cell receptor repertoire.

The paper as a whole reports these results and caveats: It was suggested by the authors that each seasonal influenza vaccination may recruit only a limited number of new T cells.

This clonotype was sampled from a man aged 45-65 years who received an inactivated influenza vaccine. Donor details come from another sample of the same person, matched by shared clones. Sequenced here: PBMCs from blood, sampled about 5 days after vaccination. The sequence joins TRBV7-2 to TRBJ2-7, and 7 junction bases match TRBD2. The DNA sequence reads TGTGCCAGCAGAGTTTCTAGCGGAATAACCTACGAGCAGTACTTC. Its protein is CASRVSSGITYEQYF.